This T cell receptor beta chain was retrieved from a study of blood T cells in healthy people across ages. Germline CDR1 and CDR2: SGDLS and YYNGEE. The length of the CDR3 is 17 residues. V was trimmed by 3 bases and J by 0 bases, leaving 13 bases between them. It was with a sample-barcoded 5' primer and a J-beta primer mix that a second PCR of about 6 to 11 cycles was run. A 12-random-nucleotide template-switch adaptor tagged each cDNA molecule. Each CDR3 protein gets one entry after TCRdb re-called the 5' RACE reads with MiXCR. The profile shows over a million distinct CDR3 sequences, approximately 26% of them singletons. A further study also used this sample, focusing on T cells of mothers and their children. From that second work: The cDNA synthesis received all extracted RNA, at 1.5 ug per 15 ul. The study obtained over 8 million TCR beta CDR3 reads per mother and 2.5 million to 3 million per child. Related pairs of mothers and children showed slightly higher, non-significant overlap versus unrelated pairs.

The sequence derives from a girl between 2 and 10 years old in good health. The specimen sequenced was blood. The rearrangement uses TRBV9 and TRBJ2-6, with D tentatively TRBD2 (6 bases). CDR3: CASSAGELSSGANVLTF. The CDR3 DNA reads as TGTGCCAGCAGCGCGGGGGAACTTTCCTCTGGGGCCAACGTCCTGACTTTC.